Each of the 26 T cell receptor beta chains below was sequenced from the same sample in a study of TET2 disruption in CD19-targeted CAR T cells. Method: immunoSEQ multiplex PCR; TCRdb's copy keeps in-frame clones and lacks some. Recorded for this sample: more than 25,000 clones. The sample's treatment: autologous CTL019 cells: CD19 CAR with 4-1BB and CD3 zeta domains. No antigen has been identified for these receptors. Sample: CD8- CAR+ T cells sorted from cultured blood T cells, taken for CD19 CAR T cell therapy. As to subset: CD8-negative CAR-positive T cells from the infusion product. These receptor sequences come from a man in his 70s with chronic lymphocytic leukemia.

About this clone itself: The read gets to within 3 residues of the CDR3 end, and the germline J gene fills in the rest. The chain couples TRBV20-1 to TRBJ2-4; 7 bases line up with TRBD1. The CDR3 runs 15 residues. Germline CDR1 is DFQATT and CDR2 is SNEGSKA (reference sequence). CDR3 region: CSAIRQGDSSYGQYF. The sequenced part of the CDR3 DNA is TGCAGTGCTATCCGACAGGGAGATTCTTCCTATGGT.

The sequenced part of the CDR3 DNA is TGTGCCAGCAGCCCGGGACACGCGAACACCGGGGAG. It translates to CASSPGHANTGE. The CDR3 in full is CASSPGHANTGELFF. The rearrangement joins TRBV7-9 to TRBJ2-2; D may be TRBD1 (6 bases). The observed sequence ends 3 residues before the CDR3 terminus, with the missing tail filled in from the germline J gene. Germline lookup yields CDR1 SEHNR and CDR2 FQNEAQ (reference sequence). V was trimmed by 5 bases and J by 0 bases, leaving 10 bases between them. This CDR3 is 15 amino acids long.

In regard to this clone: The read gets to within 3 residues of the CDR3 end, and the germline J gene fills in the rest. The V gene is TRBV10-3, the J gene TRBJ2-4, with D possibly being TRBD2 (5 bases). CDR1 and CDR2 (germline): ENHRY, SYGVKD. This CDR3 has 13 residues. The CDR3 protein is CAIREEASYGQYF. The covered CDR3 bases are TGTGCCATCAGGGAAGAAGCTAGCTATGGT.

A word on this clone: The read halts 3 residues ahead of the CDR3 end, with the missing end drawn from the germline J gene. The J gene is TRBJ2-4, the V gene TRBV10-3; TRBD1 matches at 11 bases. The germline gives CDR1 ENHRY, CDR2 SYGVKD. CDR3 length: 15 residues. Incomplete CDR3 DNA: TGTGCCATCAGGGACAGGGGGCCCAACCAAGAGACT. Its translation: CAIRDRGPNQET. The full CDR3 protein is CAIRDRGPNQETQYF.

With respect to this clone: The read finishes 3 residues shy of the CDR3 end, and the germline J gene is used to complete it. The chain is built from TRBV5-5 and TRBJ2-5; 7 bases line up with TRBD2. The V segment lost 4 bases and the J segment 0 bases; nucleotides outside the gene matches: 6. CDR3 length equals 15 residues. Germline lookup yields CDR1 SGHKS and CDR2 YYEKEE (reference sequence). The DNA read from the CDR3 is TGTGCCAGCAGCGGGGGGGGTATCTACCAAGAGACC. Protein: CASSGGGIYQET. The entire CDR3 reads CASSGGGIYQETQYF.

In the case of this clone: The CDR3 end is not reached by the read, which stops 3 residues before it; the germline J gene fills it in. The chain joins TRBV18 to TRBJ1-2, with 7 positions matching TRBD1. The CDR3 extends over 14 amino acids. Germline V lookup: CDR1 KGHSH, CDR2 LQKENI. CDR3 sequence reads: CASSEGQLAYDYTF. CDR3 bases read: TGTGCCAGCTCAGAGGGACAGCTCGCCTACGAC.

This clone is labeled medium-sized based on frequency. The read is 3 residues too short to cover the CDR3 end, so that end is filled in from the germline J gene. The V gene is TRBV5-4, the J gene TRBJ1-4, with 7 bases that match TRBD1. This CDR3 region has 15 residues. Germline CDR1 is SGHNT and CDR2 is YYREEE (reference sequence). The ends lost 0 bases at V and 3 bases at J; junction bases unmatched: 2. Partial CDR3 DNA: TGTGCCAGCAGCTTGGACAGGGGTGCTAATGAAAAA. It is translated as CASSLDRGANEK. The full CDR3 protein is CASSLDRGANEKLFF.

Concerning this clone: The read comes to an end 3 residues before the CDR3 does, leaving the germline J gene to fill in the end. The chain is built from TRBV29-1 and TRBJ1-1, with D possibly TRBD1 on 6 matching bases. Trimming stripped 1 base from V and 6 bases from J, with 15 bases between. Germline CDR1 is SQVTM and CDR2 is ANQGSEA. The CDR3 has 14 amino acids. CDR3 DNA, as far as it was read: TGCAGCGTTGAAGGAGGGGGAAACCGCCCTGAA. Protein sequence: CSVEGGGNRPE. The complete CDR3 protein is CSVEGGGNRPEAFF.

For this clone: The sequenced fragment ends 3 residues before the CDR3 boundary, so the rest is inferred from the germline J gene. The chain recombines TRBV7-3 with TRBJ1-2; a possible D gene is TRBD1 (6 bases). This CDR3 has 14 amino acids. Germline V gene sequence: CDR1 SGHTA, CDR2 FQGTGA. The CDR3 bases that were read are TGTGCCAGCAGCTTTAGCGGGGGCGATTACGAA. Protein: CASSFSGGDYE. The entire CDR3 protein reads CASSFSGGDYEYTF.

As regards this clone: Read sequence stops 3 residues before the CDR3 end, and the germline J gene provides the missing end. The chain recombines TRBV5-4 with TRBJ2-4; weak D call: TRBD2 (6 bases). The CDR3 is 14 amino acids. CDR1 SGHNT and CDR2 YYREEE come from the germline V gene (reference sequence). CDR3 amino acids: CASSLGSGQETQYF. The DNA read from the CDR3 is TGTGCCAGCAGCTTGGGTAGCGGTCAAGAGACT.

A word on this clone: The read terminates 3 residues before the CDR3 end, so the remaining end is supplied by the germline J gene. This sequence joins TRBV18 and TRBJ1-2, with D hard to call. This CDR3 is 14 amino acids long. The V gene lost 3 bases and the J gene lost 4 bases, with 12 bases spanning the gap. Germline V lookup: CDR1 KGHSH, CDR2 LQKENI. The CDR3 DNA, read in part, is TGTGCCAGCTCACCTACCGACACAGCCTATGGC. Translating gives CASSPTDTAYG. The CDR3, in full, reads CASSPTDTAYGYTF.

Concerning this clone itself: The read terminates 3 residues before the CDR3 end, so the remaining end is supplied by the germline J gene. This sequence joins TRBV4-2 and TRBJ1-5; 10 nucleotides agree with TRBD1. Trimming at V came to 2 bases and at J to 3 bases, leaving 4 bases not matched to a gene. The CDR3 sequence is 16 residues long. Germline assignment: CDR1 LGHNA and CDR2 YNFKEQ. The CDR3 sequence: CASSQPGQGDNQPQHF. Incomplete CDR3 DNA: TGTGCCAGCAGCCAACCAGGACAGGGGGACAATCAGCCC.

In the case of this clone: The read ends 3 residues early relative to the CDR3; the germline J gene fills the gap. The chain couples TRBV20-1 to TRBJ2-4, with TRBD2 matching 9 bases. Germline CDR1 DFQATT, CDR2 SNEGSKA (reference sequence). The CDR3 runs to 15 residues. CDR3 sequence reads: CSARAGSGGQETQYF. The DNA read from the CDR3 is TGCAGTGCTAGAGCGGGTAGCGGGGGTCAAGAGACT.

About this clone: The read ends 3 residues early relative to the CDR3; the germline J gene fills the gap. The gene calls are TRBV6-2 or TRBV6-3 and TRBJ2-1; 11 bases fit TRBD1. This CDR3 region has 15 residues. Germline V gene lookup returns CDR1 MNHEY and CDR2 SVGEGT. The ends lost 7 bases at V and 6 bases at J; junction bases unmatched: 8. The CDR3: CASNRGQGGFNEQFF. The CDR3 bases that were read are TGTGCCAGCAACAGGGGACAGGGGGGATTCAATGAG.

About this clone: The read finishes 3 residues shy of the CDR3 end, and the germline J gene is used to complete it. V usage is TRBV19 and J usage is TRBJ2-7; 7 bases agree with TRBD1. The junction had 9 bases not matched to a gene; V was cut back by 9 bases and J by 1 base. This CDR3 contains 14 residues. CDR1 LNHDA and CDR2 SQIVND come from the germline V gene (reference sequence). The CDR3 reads CASTPGQRSYEQYF. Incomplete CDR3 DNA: TGTGCCAGCACACCGGGACAGAGATCCTACGAG.

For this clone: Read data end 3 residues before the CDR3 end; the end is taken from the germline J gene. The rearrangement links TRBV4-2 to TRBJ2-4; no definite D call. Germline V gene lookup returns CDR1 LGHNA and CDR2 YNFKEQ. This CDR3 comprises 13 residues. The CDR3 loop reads CASSQDSPYGQYF. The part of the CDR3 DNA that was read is TGTGCCAGCAGCCAAGATTCGCCCTATGGT.

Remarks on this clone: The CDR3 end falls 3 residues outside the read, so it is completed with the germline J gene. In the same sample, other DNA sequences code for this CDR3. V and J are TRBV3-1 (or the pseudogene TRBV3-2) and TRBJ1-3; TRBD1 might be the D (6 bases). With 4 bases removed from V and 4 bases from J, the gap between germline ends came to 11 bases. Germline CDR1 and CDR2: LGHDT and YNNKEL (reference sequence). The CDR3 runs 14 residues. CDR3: CASSRGQGGNTIYF. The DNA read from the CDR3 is TGTGCCAGCAGCCGGGGACAAGGAGGAAACACC.

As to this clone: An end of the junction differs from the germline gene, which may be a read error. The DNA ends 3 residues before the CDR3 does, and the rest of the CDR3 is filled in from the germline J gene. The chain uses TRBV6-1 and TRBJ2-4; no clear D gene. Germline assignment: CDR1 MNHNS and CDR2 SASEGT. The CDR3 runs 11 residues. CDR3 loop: CASGDVYGQYF. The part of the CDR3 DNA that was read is TGTGCCAGCGGTGATGTCTATGGT.

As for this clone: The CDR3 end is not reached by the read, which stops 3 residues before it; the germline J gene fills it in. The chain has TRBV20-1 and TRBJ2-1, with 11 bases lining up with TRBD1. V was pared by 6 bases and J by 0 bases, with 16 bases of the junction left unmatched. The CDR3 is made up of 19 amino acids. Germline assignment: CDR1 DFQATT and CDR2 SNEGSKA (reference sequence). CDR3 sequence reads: CSAPPRGQGAKGSYNEQFF. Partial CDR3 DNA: TGCAGTGCCCCTCCGCGTGGACAGGGGGCGAAGGGCTCCTACAATGAG.

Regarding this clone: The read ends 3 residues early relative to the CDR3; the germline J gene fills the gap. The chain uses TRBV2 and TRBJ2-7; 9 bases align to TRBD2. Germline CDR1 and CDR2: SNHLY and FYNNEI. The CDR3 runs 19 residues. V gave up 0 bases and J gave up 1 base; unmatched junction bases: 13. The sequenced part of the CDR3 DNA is TGTGCCAGCAGTGAAGCGCTTCTTCCCGGGACTAGCAGATCCTACGAG. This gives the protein CASSEALLPGTSRSYE. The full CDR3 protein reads CASSEALLPGTSRSYEQYF.

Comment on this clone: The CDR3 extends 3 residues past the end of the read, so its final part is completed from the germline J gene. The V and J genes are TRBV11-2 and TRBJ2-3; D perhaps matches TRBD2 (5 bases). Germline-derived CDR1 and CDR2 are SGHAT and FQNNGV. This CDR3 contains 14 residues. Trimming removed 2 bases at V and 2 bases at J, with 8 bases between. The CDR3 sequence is CASSLTGITDTQYF. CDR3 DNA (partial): TGTGCCAGCAGCTTAACGGGGATCACAGATACG.

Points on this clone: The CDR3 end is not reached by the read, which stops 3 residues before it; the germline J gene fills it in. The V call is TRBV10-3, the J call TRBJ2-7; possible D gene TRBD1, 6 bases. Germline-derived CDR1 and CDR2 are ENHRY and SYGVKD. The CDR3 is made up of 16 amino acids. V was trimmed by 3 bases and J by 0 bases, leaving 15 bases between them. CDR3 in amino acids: CAISDFGTLSSYEQYF. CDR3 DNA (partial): TGTGCCATCAGTGACTTCGGGACACTGAGCTCCTACGAG.

The CDR3 here is CASSYGQYSYEQYF. Incomplete CDR3 DNA: TGTGCCAGCAGTTACGGACAATACTCCTACGAG. The chain joins TRBV6-2 or TRBV6-3 to TRBJ2-7; TRBD1 might be the D (5 bases). The CDR3 is cut off 3 residues early in the read; its end comes from the germline J gene. Germline V gene data show CDR1 as MNHEY and CDR2 as SVGEGT. The CDR3 sequence is 14 residues long. The germline V and J ends were trimmed by 2 bases and 0 bases, with 8 bases remaining between them.

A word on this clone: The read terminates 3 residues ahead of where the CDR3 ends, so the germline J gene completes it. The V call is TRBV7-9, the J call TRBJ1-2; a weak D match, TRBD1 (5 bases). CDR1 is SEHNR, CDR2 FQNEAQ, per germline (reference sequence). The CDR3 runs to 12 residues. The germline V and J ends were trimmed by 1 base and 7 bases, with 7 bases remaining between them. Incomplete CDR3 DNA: TGTGCCAGCAGCTTAGGCAGGGTTGGC. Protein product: CASSLGRVG. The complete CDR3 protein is CASSLGRVGYTF.

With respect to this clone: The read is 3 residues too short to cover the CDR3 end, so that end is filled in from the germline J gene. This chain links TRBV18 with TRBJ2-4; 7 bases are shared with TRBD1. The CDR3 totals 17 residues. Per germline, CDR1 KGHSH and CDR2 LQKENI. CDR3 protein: CASSPDRVLQSNQPQYF. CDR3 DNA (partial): TGTGCCAGCTCACCAGACAGGGTCCTACAGAGCAATCAGCCT.

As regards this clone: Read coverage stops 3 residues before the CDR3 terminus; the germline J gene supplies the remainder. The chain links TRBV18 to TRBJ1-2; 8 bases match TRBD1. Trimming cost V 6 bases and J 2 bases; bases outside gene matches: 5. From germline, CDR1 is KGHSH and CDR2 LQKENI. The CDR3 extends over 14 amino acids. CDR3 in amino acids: CASSSGQENYGYTF. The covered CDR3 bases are TGTGCCAGCTCGTCGGGACAGGAGAACTATGGC. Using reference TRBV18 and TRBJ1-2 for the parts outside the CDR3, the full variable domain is NAGVMQNPRHLVRRRGQEARLRCSPMKGHSHVYWYRQLPEEGLKFMVYLQKENIIDESGMPKERFSAEFPKEGPSILRIQQVVRGDSAAYFCASSSGQENYGYTFGSGTRLTVV.